This T cell receptor (beta chain) was identified during a study of blood T cell repertoires in COVID-19 (dated by TCRdb to about 2020). About the study as a whole: The collaborator samples originated in the United States, Italy and Spain and spanned the acute and convalescent phases of COVID-19. The prospective study material was composed of cDNA or gDNA derived from T cells, B-cell-depleted T cells, or PBMCs. Deeply sampled blood TCRbeta repertoires from subjects exposed to, actively infected with, or recovered from COVID-19 were included in the dataset. The repertoires were made available in a free public database intended to serve as a resource for research on the immune response to SARS-CoV-2. The samples were drawn from the first 160 participants of the ongoing ImmuneRACE study and from 950 to 1,500 subjects provided by 6 global collaborators. Sample metadata almost always included a de-identified subject ID, COVID-19 status, age in years and sex. Where available, HLA class I and class II types were obtained from metadata supplied by the sample provider rather than from assay-based typing. Study-level results and caveats: How much clinical and demographic metadata was included differed by source and by participant, and the metadata was provided uncurated.

TCRbeta CDR3 regions were amplified from genomic DNA by means of the immunoSEQ Assay, a bias-controlled multiplex PCR. Processing in the source paper ran as follows. Nucleated cell counts per sample were estimated from amplification of reference gene primers within the assay. Sequence reads were collapsed and filtered to measure the absolute abundance of every unique TCRbeta CDR3 rearrangement. For each sample, productive Simpson clonality was calculated as the square root of Simpson's diversity index across productive rearrangements. Sourced from immuneACCESS, this table was stored by TCRdb with only in-frame sequences that have V and J called. A share of the clones is absent; for the studies checked, an unresolved V gene accounts for under half, and the remainder has no known explanation. The V and J calls and the clone size are those of that table, but D and trimming were determined from the DNA. In all, the sample holds about 200,000 clones, and roughly 85% of those were seen once. The ten most abundant clones make up less than 5% of the sample.

This clone was detected only a few times. What antigen it recognizes has not been identified. No per-base quality is available; no much larger clone lies one base away. Enrolling through a virtual design, the prospective study's participants ranged in age from roughly 18 to 90 years and lived across 24 United States geographic areas. In the prospective study, participants were assigned to cohorts based on the clinical history participants reported in a screening survey and a study questionnaire. Mobile phlebotomists in the prospective study collected whole blood, serum and a nasopharyngeal or oropharyngeal swab from every participant. Additional blood draws and questionnaires over an approximately two-month period could optionally be provided by prospective study participants. Before DNA extraction, prospective study blood samples were shipped either frozen or at room temperature. Trimming leaves V shorter by 4 bases and J shorter by 4 bases, with the junction holding 12 bases beyond the gene matches. The CDR1 and CDR2 encoded by the germline V gene are SGDLS and YYNGEE. The CDR3 spans 16 residues, from the cysteine through the phenylalanine. Just CDR3 DNA is preserved here, 48 bases in frame from base 1.

This clonotype was obtained from a middle-aged woman with acute COVID-19. The sequencing sample was made of PBMCs or T cells enriched from blood (not recorded which). The chain joins TRBV9 to TRBJ2-3, and 7 bases in between align with TRBD1. The DNA is as follows: TGTGCCAGCAGCAGAATCGGGACAACAGGGGCAGATACGCAGTATTTT. This codes for CASSRIGTTGADTQYF.